These T cell receptor beta chains were read from a single sample in a study of blood T cell repertoires in COVID-19. Generated by immunoSEQ multiplex PCR, the TCRdb table keeps only in-frame clones and is missing some. The sample yields just over 650,000 clones, around 89% seen once. The specimen sequenced was peripheral blood. Receptors originate from a woman younger than 35 with acute or convalescent COVID-19. Both conserved end residues are part of each CDR3. The D gene is left open where the match is weak. A row's size may be missing; if present it is once, few, many or a size class.

d_call	clone_size	v_call	j_call	cdr3_nt	cdr3_aa
NA	NA	TRBV28	TRBJ1-1	TGTGCCAGCAGGCACAGGGACTATACAGCTTTCTTT	CASRHRDYTAFF
NA	NA	TRBV18	TRBJ2-7	TGTGCCAGCTCACCAAGAGGGAACTACGAGCAGTACTTC	CASSPRGNYEQYF
TRBD2	NA	TRBV9	TRBJ2-7	TGTGCCAGCAGCCCCCCGGGGGGGTACGAGCAGTACTTC	CASSPPGGYEQYF
NA	NA	TRBV19	TRBJ1-2	TGTGCCAGTAGCGGGGACTATGGCTACACCTTC	CASSGDYGYTF
TRBD1	NA	TRBV3-1/TRBV3-2	TRBJ2-7	TGTGCCAGCAGCCAAGATAGAGGGACAGGGTCGCCCTACGAGCAGTACTTC	CASSQDRGTGSPYEQYF
NA	NA	TRBV10-3	TRBJ1-2	TGTGCCATCAGTGGGTGGGCGGGGGACTATGGCTACACCTTC	CAISGWAGDYGYTF
NA	NA	TRBV14	TRBJ2-5	TGTGCCAGCAGCCTTACCCAGGGGCTTAAACAAGAGACCCAGTACTTC	CASSLTQGLKQETQYF
TRBD2	NA	TRBV3-1/TRBV3-2	TRBJ2-3	TGTGCCAGCAGCCGAGTACTAGCGGACTCTAGCACAGATACGCAGTATTTT	CASSRVLADSSTDTQYF
NA	few	TRBV6-2/TRBV6-3	TRBJ1-2	TGTGCCAGCAGTTACTCGGGGGACTATAGTGGCTACACCTTC	CASSYSGDYSGYTF
NA	NA	TRBV2	TRBJ2-7	TGTGCCAGCAGAGGCCAGGGTTCCGAGCAGTACTTC	CASRGQGSEQYF
TRBD1	NA	TRBV11-2	TRBJ1-3	TGTGCCAGCAGCAAACAGGGGGCGTCTGGAAACACCATATATTTT	CASSKQGASGNTIYF
TRBD1	once	TRBV3-1/TRBV3-2	TRBJ1-5	TGTGCCAGCAGCCAGAGGCCGGGACAGGGCCAGCCCCAGCATTTT	CASSQRPGQGQPQHF
TRBD1	NA	TRBV9	TRBJ2-7	TGTGCCAGCAGCATCACAGGGGGCGAGCAGTACTTC	CASSITGGEQYF
NA	NA	TRBV5-4	TRBJ2-2	TGTGCCAGCAGCCCCCGGGACTCACCGAACACCGGGGAGCTGTTTTTT	CASSPRDSPNTGELFF
TRBD1	NA	TRBV6-5	TRBJ1-2	TGTGCCAGCATTTTTGACAGGGGGCAGTTCTATGGCTACACCTTC	CASIFDRGQFYGYTF
TRBD2	NA	TRBV9	TRBJ2-1	TGTGCCAGCAGCGTAGAAGGACCGGGGGGACTAAGTGAGCAGTTCTTC	CASSVEGPGGLSEQFF
NA	NA	TRBV7-8	TRBJ1-2	TGTGCGAGCAGCCTGGGGGCGACGGATAATATTAACTATGGCTACACCTTC	CASSLGATDNINYGYTF
TRBD1	NA	TRBV19	TRBJ1-6	TGTGCCAGTAGTATAGCTCGGACAGGGGATTCACCCCTCCACTTT	CASSIARTGDSPLHF
NA	NA	TRBV3-1/TRBV3-2	TRBJ1-1	TGTGCCAGCAGCCAGGCGGACGGGAATTTAGGAGCTTTCTTT	CASSQADGNLGAFF
NA	NA	TRBV5-1	TRBJ2-1	TGCGCCAGCAGCCCCCGGCGGGGAGTTAGGGTCCATGAGCAGTTCTTC	CASSPRRGVRVHEQFF
TRBD1	NA	TRBV7-2	TRBJ1-1	TGTGCCAGCAGATCGCCGGGACAGTCCACTCCGAACACTGAAGCTTTCTTT	CASRSPGQSTPNTEAFF
NA	NA	TRBV21-1	TRBJ2-3	TGTGCCAGCAGCAAAGGGCGGAGGGAAGGGCCAAAGGTGAATACGCAGTATTTT	CASSKGRREGPKVNTQYF
TRBD1	NA	TRBV19	TRBJ2-7	TGTGCCAGTAAGATTGGGACAGGGGGAAACGAGCAGTACTTC	CASKIGTGGNEQYF
TRBD2	NA	TRBV5-1	TRBJ2-7	TGCGCCAGCAGCAAGACGGGGACTACTAGAGCAGACGAGCAGTACTTC	CASSKTGTTRADEQYF
NA	NA	TRBV19	TRBJ1-2	TGTGCCAGTATAGGGGATCGGTTTGGCTACACCTTC	CASIGDRFGYTF
TRBD2	NA	TRBV5-5	TRBJ2-7	TGTGCCAGCAGCCGGGGGGGCGGATTGACATCGAGCTCCTACGAGCAGTACTTC	CASSRGGGLTSSSYEQYF
NA	once	TRBV29-1	TRBJ2-1	TGCAGCGCCAGTCCGGGACACTCAGGCAATGAGCAGTTCTTC	CSASPGHSGNEQFF
TRBD1	once	TRBV9	TRBJ1-4	TGTGCCAGCAGCGGCGACAGGGGCGATGAAAAACTGTTTTTT	CASSGDRGDEKLFF